Shown below are 9 T cell receptor beta chains from a single sample sequenced in a study of beta chain features in type 1 diabetes. The authors reverse transcribed all of the isolated RNA, so sequencing captured expressed TCRB transcripts. The data were produced by immunoSEQ multiplex PCR, yet TCRdb's version contains in-frame clones alone and is incomplete. The sample shows 300,000 to 350,000 clones, roughly 8% of them seen only once. The sequenced sample was central memory CD4+ T cells from blood. These receptors all stem from a woman aged 18-30 years in good health.

This clone has just a few counts. J is TRBJ2-2 and V is TRBV19, with 8 nucleotides matching TRBD2. J was trimmed by 5 bases and V by 3 bases; bases with no gene match: 5. CDR1 is LNHDA and CDR2 is SQIVND in the germline V gene (reference sequence). The CDR3 runs 15 residues. The CDR3 DNA is TGTGCCAGTAGTATGCGTCGGGAGGGTACCGGGGAGCTGTTTTTT. Translated, it gives CASSMRREGTGELFF.

The J gene is TRBJ2-3, the V gene TRBV6-6; 7 nucleotides align to TRBD1. J was trimmed by 3 bases and V by 6 bases; bases with no gene match: 0. This CDR3 contains 12 residues. Germline V gene data show CDR1 as MNHNY and CDR2 as SVGAGI (reference sequence). The CDR3 region is CASRTGTDTQYF. The CDR3 DNA reads TGTGCCAGCAGGACAGGGACAGATACGCAGTATTTT.

This clone was counted between two and nine times. The CDR3 is CASRSAGNTQYF. In DNA, the CDR3 is TGTGCCAGCAGGTCAGCGGGGAATACGCAGTATTTT. This sequence joins TRBV6-6 and TRBJ2-3; TRBD2 agrees at 7 bases. Germline trimming cut 6 bases from V and 7 bases from J; bases unmatched to any gene: 4. In germline, CDR1 is MNHNY, CDR2 SVGAGI (reference sequence). CDR3 size: 12 residues.

This clone was counted a few times. This chain links TRBV7-9 with TRBJ2-5; no reliable D call. Deletions cut 1 base from V and 5 bases from J, with 8 bases between. The germline CDR1 and CDR2 sequences are SEHNR and FQNEAQ (reference sequence). CDR3 size: 13 residues. The chain's CDR3 is CASSLDRPETQYF. CDR3 bases: TGTGCCAGCAGCTTAGATCGGCCCGAGACCCAGTACTTC.

The chain has TRBV5-6 and TRBJ1-3; no clear D. This CDR3 contains 15 residues. V was clipped by 0 bases and J by 2 bases, with 9 bases between them. Germline values: CDR1 SGHDT, CDR2 YYEEEE. The CDR3 loop reads CASSLDWTPGNTIYF. The CDR3 region has the DNA TGTGCCAGCAGCTTGGATTGGACTCCTGGAAACACCATATATTTT.

The gene calls are TRBV11-2 and TRBJ2-2; no clear D. V was cut by 7 bases and J by 1 base, with 13 bases left in between. CDR3 length equals 15 residues. The V gene's germline CDR1 is SGHAT and CDR2 FQNNGV. DNA for the CDR3: TGTGCCAGCACCGCACGGGCAGGGAACACCGGGGAGCTGTTTTTT. Its protein is CASTARAGNTGELFF.

As for this clone: The sample contains more than one DNA sequence encoding this CDR3. V and J are TRBV6-6 and TRBJ2-1, with a tentative D call TRBD2 (5 bases). Trimming cost V 4 bases and J 1 base, with 5 bases left between them. Per germline, CDR1 MNHNY and CDR2 SVGAGI (reference sequence). CDR3 length equals 13 residues. The CDR3 here is CASSSGSYNEQFF. The DNA for the CDR3 is TGTGCCAGCAGTTCGGGGTCCTACAATGAGCAGTTCTTC.

This rearrangement joins TRBV7-2 to TRBJ1-1, with D possibly being TRBD1 (6 bases). V lost 7 bases to trimming and J lost 5 bases, with 11 bases between them. The CDR3 contains 12 residues. Germline values: CDR1 SGHTA, CDR2 FQGNSA. In DNA, the CDR3 is TGTGCCAGCACCGTTCAGGGGACTGAAGCTTTCTTT. It specifies CASTVQGTEAFF. Supplemented by reference TRBV7-2 and TRBJ1-1, the full variable domain reads GAGVSQSPSNKVTEKGKDVELRCDPISGHTALYWYRQSLGQGLEFLIYFQGNSAPDKSGLPSDRFSAERTGGSVSTLTIQRTQQEDSAVYLCASTVQGTEAFFGQGTRLTVV.

This clone has just a few counts. The junction departs from the called germline gene at one end, perhaps through a read error. The chain has TRBV6-1 and TRBJ2-1, with TRBD2 identical over 9 bases. This CDR3 spans 17 amino acids. Germline loops: CDR1 MNHNS, CDR2 SASEGT. CDR3 sequence reads: CAISESRAGGGYNEQFF. The DNA for the CDR3 is TGTGCCATCAGTGAGTCGAGGGCGGGAGGGGGTTACAATGAGCAGTTCTTC.